The subject of this entry is one T cell receptor (beta chain). The data were taken from a study of shared clonotypes between healthy human individuals. CDR1 and CDR2 (germline): SGHTS, YDEGEE. V lost 4 bases to trimming and J lost 0 bases, with 11 bases between them. This CDR3 has 15 residues. Clones were sequenced by immunoSEQ multiplex PCR, and TCRdb holds only the in-frame ones, with some missing. The sample lists approximately 1.4 million clones, around 98% occurring once. The gene calls are TRBV5-8 and TRBJ2-1; weak D call: TRBD1 (5 bases). The receptor's source is a man aged 25 to 45 in good health. Sequences were obtained from naive CD4+ T cells sorted from blood. Indicated subset: CD45RA+ positively selected. In nucleotides, the CDR3 is TGTGCCAGCAGCGAAATGGGGCGCTCCTACAATGAGCAGTTCTTC. This codes for CASSEMGRSYNEQFF.